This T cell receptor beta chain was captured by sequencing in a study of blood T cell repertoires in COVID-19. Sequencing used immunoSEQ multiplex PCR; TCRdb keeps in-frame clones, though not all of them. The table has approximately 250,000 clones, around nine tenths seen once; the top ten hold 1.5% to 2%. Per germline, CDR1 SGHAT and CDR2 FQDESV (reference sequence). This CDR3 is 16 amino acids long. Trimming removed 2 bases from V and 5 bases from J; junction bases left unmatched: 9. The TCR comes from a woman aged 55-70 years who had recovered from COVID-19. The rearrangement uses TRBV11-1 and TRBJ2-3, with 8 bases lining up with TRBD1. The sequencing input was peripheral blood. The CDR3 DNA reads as TGTGCCAGCAGCTTAAGGGGGAACAGGGGGAGAGATACGCAGTATTTT. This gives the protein CASSLRGNRGRDTQYF.